The 23 T cell receptor beta chains reported below all come from one sample, sequenced in a study of CD8+ T cells in alopecia areata. Treatment noted: oral pan-JAK inhibitor, 5-10 mg twice daily. cDNA serving as the sequencing template came from extracted, reverse transcribed RNA. The repertoire was sequenced with immunoSEQ multiplex PCR; TCRdb's copy has only in-frame clones and lacks some. The sample holds over 150,000 clones, about 60% seen once. This specimen was CD4+ T cells sorted from blood, taken at week 24, from a patient treated with tofacitinib. These receptors were taken from a human donor with alopecia areata.

CDR3 protein: CASSDLQGTVRGYTF. CDR3 in DNA: TGTGCCAGCAGTGACCTCCAGGGCACGGTGCGAGGCTACACCTTC. The chain combines TRBV25-1 with TRBJ1-2; TRBD1 might be the D (5 bases). Germline V gene data show CDR1 as MGHDK and CDR2 as SYGVNS. V gave up 3 bases and J gave up 8 bases, with 19 bases separating them. The CDR3 is made up of 15 amino acids.

This clone was found a few times. The chain links TRBV29-1 to TRBJ2-5; 9 nucleotides match TRBD2. The V and J ends lost 6 bases and 1 base, in that order; junction bases with no gene match: 9. Germline loops: CDR1 SQVTM, CDR2 ANQGSEA. The CDR3 is 15 amino acids. The CDR3 spells CSVPGSGGPQETQYF. The CDR3 coding sequence is TGCAGCGTCCCGGGTAGCGGGGGACCCCAAGAGACCCAGTACTTC.

The table lists this clone with a few counts. J is TRBJ2-5 and V is TRBV7-2, with no clear D. CDR1 SGHTA and CDR2 FQGNSA come from the germline V gene. The CDR3 totals 12 residues. V was clipped by 1 base and J by 2 bases, with 2 bases between them. The CDR3 loop is CASSLGQETQYF. CDR3 nucleotide sequence: TGTGCCAGCAGCTTAGGGCAAGAGACCCAGTACTTC.

The chain is built from TRBV27 and TRBJ1-6, with D possibly TRBD1 on 5 matching bases. V lost 5 bases to trimming and J lost 5 bases, with 16 bases between them. The CDR3 extends over 16 amino acids. Germline CDR1 MNHEY, CDR2 SMNVEV (reference sequence). The chain's CDR3 is CASSPRGVGNNSPLHF. CDR3 bases: TGTGCCAGCAGTCCGCGGGGGGTAGGGAATAATTCACCCCTCCACTTT.

This clone showed up just a few times. V usage is TRBV10-3 and J usage is TRBJ2-5; 10 nucleotides line up with TRBD1. CDR3 length equals 17 residues. The J segment lost 4 bases and the V segment lost 3 bases, leaving 11 bases of the junction unmatched. Germline assignment: CDR1 ENHRY and CDR2 SYGVKD. This CDR3 reads CAISESRTGGFGETQYF. The CDR3 DNA follows: TGTGCCATCAGTGAATCAAGGACAGGGGGTTTTGGAGAGACCCAGTACTTC.

The gene calls are TRBV5-1 and TRBJ1-1, with TRBD1 as a possible D gene (6 bases). The CDR3 has 14 amino acids. Germline CDR1 is SGHRS and CDR2 is YFSETQ. Trimming took 1 base from V and 8 from J, leaving 15 bases between them. This chain's CDR3 is CASSLFGGQLEAFF. Here the CDR3 DNA reads TGCGCCAGCAGCTTGTTTGGGGGGCAGCTCGAAGCTTTCTTT.

The CDR3, as DNA: TGTGCCGGGAGATTGGACAGGACCTCTTGGCAGTACTTC. This codes for CAGRLDRTSWQYF. V and J are TRBV2 and TRBJ2-5; TRBD1 matches 7 bases. The J segment lost 11 bases and the V segment lost 11 bases, leaving 17 bases of the junction unmatched. This CDR3 has 13 amino acids. CDR1 is SNHLY and CDR2 is FYNNEI in the germline V gene.

The chain recombines TRBV4-1 with TRBJ1-2; D may be TRBD1 (6 bases). Germline V gene lookup returns CDR1 MGHRA and CDR2 YSYEKL. Trimming took 5 bases from V and 4 from J, leaving 20 bases between them. The CDR3 runs to 16 residues. This chain's CDR3 is CASSRDIGRSGYGYTF. The CDR3 DNA sequence: TGCGCCAGCAGCAGGGACATTGGGCGCAGTGGCTATGGCTACACCTTC.

V gene TRBV30 combines with J gene TRBJ1-4; 11 nucleotides line up with TRBD1. CDR3 length: 14 residues. CDR1 and CDR2 from the germline V gene are GTSNPN and SVGIG (reference sequence). V lost 2 bases, J lost 7 bases, and 3 bases stayed unmatched. The CDR3, as DNA: TGTGCCTGGAGTCGGACAGGGGGCTTTGAAAAACTGTTTTTT. Translation gives CAWSRTGGFEKLFF.

The V call is TRBV28, the J call TRBJ2-5; TRBD1 is a possible D gene (6 bases). With 4 bases removed from V and 2 bases from J, the gap between germline ends came to 14 bases. This CDR3 contains 15 residues. CDR1 is MDHEN, CDR2 SYDVKM, per germline. The CDR3 loop is CASSSRGRQQETQYF. DNA for the CDR3: TGTGCCAGCAGTTCCAGGGGAAGACAACAAGAGACCCAGTACTTC.

This chain joins TRBV23-1 and TRBJ1-1; D is unclear. TRBV23-1 is filed as an ORF, its function uncertain. The CDR3 is made up of 16 amino acids. Trimming stripped 0 bases from V and 0 bases from J, with 11 bases between. The CDR3 protein is CASSQSPDELNTEAFF. DNA of the CDR3: TGCGCCAGCAGTCAATCCCCGGACGAGTTGAACACTGAAGCTTTCTTT.

Many counts were recorded for this clone. The gene calls are TRBV19 and TRBJ2-7; 7 positions match TRBD2. The trim removed 6 bases at V and 3 bases at J, leaving 8 bases unmatched. Germline CDR1 is LNHDA and CDR2 is SQIVND (reference sequence). The CDR3 consists of 14 residues. Here the CDR3 DNA reads TGTGCCAGTAGGCTGTCGGGAGGTGTCTACGAGCAGTACTTC. This codes for CASRLSGGVYEQYF.

This clone has a single count. This chain links TRBV2 with TRBJ2-7; D is unresolved. Trimming took 3 bases from V and 11 from J, leaving 11 bases between them. The CDR3 has 11 residues. Per the germline V gene, CDR1 is SNHLY and CDR2 is FYNNEI. CDR3 coding DNA: TGTGCCAGCAGTGACCAGGCTTATGAGTACTTC. This encodes CASSDQAYEYF.

This clone is deemed medium-sized. The chain has TRBV5-1 and TRBJ1-1; D ambiguous. From germline, CDR1 is SGHRS and CDR2 YFSETQ. The CDR3 spans 14 residues. The V end lost 0 bases, the J end lost 4 bases, and 10 bases lay between the germline ends. This chain's CDR3 is CASSLDSVGTEAFF. As DNA, the CDR3 is TGCGCCAGCAGCTTGGATTCGGTGGGCACTGAAGCTTTCTTT.

As for this clone: The same CDR3 arises from other DNA sequences in this sample as well. The chain employs TRBV29-1 and TRBJ2-3, with TRBD1 as a possible D gene (5 bases). The CDR3 runs to 13 residues. V was cut by 3 bases and J by 2 bases, with 9 bases left in between. Germline CDR1 and CDR2: SQVTM and ANQGSEA. CDR3: CSVEGRNTDTQYF. In DNA, the CDR3 is TGCAGCGTTGAGGGGCGGAACACAGATACGCAGTATTTT.

The V gene is TRBV29-1, the J gene TRBJ1-2; a weak D match, TRBD1 (5 bases). V lost 7 bases and J 4 bases, leaving 19 bases between the germline ends. CDR3 length: 14 amino acids. CDR1 is SQVTM, CDR2 ANQGSEA, per germline. CDR3 DNA: TGCAGCGACCGGGGGTGGCGAGATCTCTATGGCTACACCTTC. Translation: CSDRGWRDLYGYTF.

The chain uses TRBV30 and TRBJ1-6; weak D call: TRBD1 (5 bases). CDR1 and CDR2 (germline): GTSNPN, SVGIG (reference sequence). Trimming removed 2 bases at V and 10 bases at J, with 12 bases between. The CDR3 loop spans 13 amino acids. DNA for the CDR3: TGTGCCTGGAGTAAAGGGGTCCAATCACCCCTCCACTTT. As protein: CAWSKGVQSPLHF. The whole variable domain, remainder taken from reference TRBV30 and TRBJ1-6, is SQTIHQWPATLVQPVGSPLSLECTVEGTSNPNLYWYRQAAGRGLQLLFYSVGIGQISSEVPQNLSASRPQDRQFILSSKKLLLSDSGFYLCAWSKGVQSPLHFGNGTRLTVT.

This clone was counted only a few times. V and J are TRBV29-1 and TRBJ1-1; 8 positions agree with TRBD1. Germline V gene lookup returns CDR1 SQVTM and CDR2 ANQGSEA. CDR3 size: 13 residues. V lost 4 bases to trimming and J lost 4 bases; unmatched junction nucleotides: 5. In nucleotides, the CDR3 is TGCAGCGTTGTGCTCGGACAGGGCACTGAAGCTTTCTTT. As protein: CSVVLGQGTEAFF.

CDR3: CASSLQQGRELFF. The CDR3 DNA reads as TGTGCCAGCAGCTTACAACAGGGGAGGGAACTGTTTTTT. The chain couples TRBV13 to TRBJ1-4, with 7 bases lining up with TRBD1. The junction had 6 bases not matched to a gene; V was cut back by 2 bases and J by 12 bases. This CDR3 contains 13 residues. CDR1 PRHDT and CDR2 FYEKMQ come from the germline V gene (reference sequence).

The chain employs TRBV5-1 and TRBJ2-7; 8 bases map to TRBD1. Trimming cost V 4 bases and J 3 bases; bases outside gene matches: 3. The CDR3 runs 13 residues. Germline V gene lookup returns CDR1 SGHRS and CDR2 YFSETQ. The CDR3 protein is CASSGGTGYEQYF. The CDR3 coding sequence is TGCGCCAGCAGCGGTGGGACAGGCTACGAGCAGTACTTC.

Written as DNA, the CDR3 is TGCGCCAGCAGCCAAGATCCAGGGCCAACCTACAATGAGCAGTTCTTC. Amino acid sequence: CASSQDPGPTYNEQFF. The chain has TRBV4-1 and TRBJ2-1; tentatively, D is TRBD1 (5 bases). The V and J ends lost 0 bases and 2 bases respectively, with 11 bases between them. Per germline, CDR1 MGHRA and CDR2 YSYEKL. CDR3 length: 16 residues.

V usage is TRBV10-3 and J usage is TRBJ1-1; D not resolved. V was clipped by 2 bases and J by 5 bases, with 9 bases between them. This CDR3 has 13 residues. The V gene's germline CDR1 is ENHRY and CDR2 SYGVKD. The CDR3 is CAISEEGWTEAFF. The CDR3 DNA follows: TGTGCCATCAGTGAGGAGGGTTGGACTGAAGCTTTCTTT.

This clone was seen a handful of times. This chain links TRBV29-1 with TRBJ2-1, with 9 bases matching TRBD2. This CDR3 has 13 amino acids. Trimming took 6 bases from V and 4 from J; bases not matched to a gene: 4. The germline CDR1 and CDR2 sequences are SQVTM and ANQGSEA. The CDR3 nucleotides are TGCAGCGTACTAGCGGGTGGTTACAATGAGCAGTTCTTC. Translated: CSVLAGGYNEQFF.